Listed below are T cell receptor beta chains from one sample, sequenced in a study of T cell repertoires in cytomegalovirus infection. Each CDR3 protein gets one entry after TCRdb re-called the reads with MiXCR. The repertoire holds some 940,000 distinct CDR3 sequences, more than 25% seen once, with about an eighth in the top ten. No antigens are known for them. This specimen consisted of cultured CD8+ T cells from PBMCs, obtained from culture after CMV antigen stimulation. Source of these receptors: a human donor in good health (CMV status not recorded). Some clones in this sample may be carry-over from other donors' samples. The CDR3 runs from the conserved cysteine through the conserved F or W. Fields, in order: V gene, J gene, CDR3 length, D gene, clone size, CDR3 DNA, CDR3 protein. D genes are given only for firm matches. Expanded clones get a size class; other rows say once, few or many, or leave the size out.

>TRBV5-5|TRBJ2-5|14|TRBD1|few
TGTGCCAGCAGCCCCGGGACAGGGTTTGAGACCCAGTACTTC
CASSPGTGFETQYF
>TRBV12-3/TRBV12-4|TRBJ2-5|12|.|.
TGTGCCAACAGCTTGATAGCGGAGACCCAGTACTTC
CANSLIAETQYF
>TRBV28|TRBJ2-5|18|TRBD2|few
TGTGCCAGCAGTTCCCTAGAAAGTGGCGGGGGTTTTCAAGAGACCCAGTACTTC
CASSSLESGGGFQETQYF
>TRBV9|TRBJ2-5|15|.|.
TGTGCCAGCAGCGCCTATAGGGGGATAAAAGAGACCCAGTACTTC
CASSAYRGIKETQYF
>TRBV7-6|TRBJ2-1|15|.|.
TGTGCCAGCAGCTCTAGACAGCCGATGTGGGATGAGCAGTTCTTC
CASSSRQPMWDEQFF
>TRBV6-5|TRBJ2-3|14|.|.
TGTGCCAGCAGTGTGGGGGGAGTCACAGATACGCAGTATTTT
CASSVGGVTDTQYF
>TRBV6-5|TRBJ2-2|15|.|.
TGTGCCAGCGGCCCGGGGGGCGCCGGCACCGGGGAGCTGTTTTTT
CASGPGGAGTGELFF
>TRBV2|TRBJ2-5|19|TRBD2|few
TGTGCCAGCAGTGAAGCGGTCGGACTAGCGGGGTGGGGGCAAGAGACCCAGTACTTC
CASSEAVGLAGWGQETQYF
>TRBV6-5|TRBJ1-5|14|TRBD1|.
TGTGCCACCTGTACAGGGGGCAGCAATCAGCCCCAGCATTTT
CATCTGGSNQPQHF
>TRBV5-3|TRBJ2-5|17|TRBD2|.
TGTGTCAGCACCCCAGAGGGTAGCGGGGGGGCCGGGGAGACCCAGTACTTC
CVSTPEGSGGAGETQYF
>TRBV6-6|TRBJ1-4|15|.|few
TGTGCCAGCAGTTACTCTGGCGCAACTAATGAAAAACTGTTTTTT
CASSYSGATNEKLFF
>TRBV15|TRBJ2-3|19|TRBD2|.
TGTGCCACCAGCAGAGCTTCTGGACTAGCGGAAACGAGCACAGATACGCAGTATTTT
CATSRASGLAETSTDTQYF
>TRBV6-5|TRBJ2-6|17|TRBD1|few
TGTGCCAGCAGTTACGGGACAGGGTTCTCAGGGGCCAACGTCCTGACTTTC
CASSYGTGFSGANVLTF
>TRBV10-3|TRBJ1-5|13|.|few
TGTGCCATCAGTGATTTCTTTGGTCAGCCCCAGCATTTT
CAISDFFGQPQHF